One and the same sample provided the 26 T cell receptor beta chains below, sequenced in a study of CD8 T cells in ankylosing spondylitis. TCRdb used MiXCR to reprocess the 5' RACE reads, holding one entry per CDR3 protein. There are under 55,000 distinct CDR3 sequences in the sample; approximately 8% occur only once, and about 8.1% lies in the top ten. The sequenced material came from blood, either unsorted or a sorted T cell fraction (not recorded which). The receptors derive from a female donor with ankylosing spondylitis or in good health (not recorded which).

This clonotype showed up many times. The rearrangement links TRBV5-1 to TRBJ2-5; D may correspond to TRBD1 or TRBD2 (5 bases each). Deletions cut 0 bases from V and 6 bases from J, with 18 bases between. This CDR3 is 16 amino acids long. Germline CDR1 and CDR2: SGHRS and YFSETQ. The chain's CDR3 is CASSLGFTVGEKTQYF. Here the CDR3 DNA reads TGCGCCAGCAGCTTGGGGTTCACAGTGGGGGAAAAGACCCAGTACTTC.

This clonotype was observed many times. The J gene is TRBJ2-2, the V gene TRBV29-1; D might be TRBD2 (5 bases). The V gene's germline CDR1 is SQVTM and CDR2 ANQGSEA. V lost 4 bases and J lost 4, with 13 bases in between. The CDR3 covers 14 residues. The CDR3 sequence: CSVGENSRTGELFF. For the CDR3, the DNA is TGCAGCGTTGGGGAGAACAGTCGCACCGGGGAGCTGTTTTTT.

This clonotype was counted only a few times. This chain connects TRBV4-2 to TRBJ1-3; 8 nucleotides match TRBD1. The CDR3 has 17 residues. Looked up from germline, CDR1 is LGHNA and CDR2 is YNFKEQ. The junction had 10 bases not matched to a gene; V was cut back by 4 bases and J by 2 bases. DNA of the CDR3: TGTGCCAGCAGCCCATCCCCCCAGGGGGCGACTGGAAACACCATATATTTT. Translated, it gives CASSPSPQGATGNTIYF.

This clonotype occurred many times. The CDR3: CASGGQVYGYTF. The CDR3 coding sequence is TGTGCCAGCGGAGGACAGGTCTATGGCTACACCTTC. V usage is TRBV2 and J usage is TRBJ1-2, with TRBD1 matching 7 bases. Germline CDR1 is SNHLY and CDR2 is FYNNEI. With 8 bases clipped from V and 4 bases from J, the junction kept 4 bases outside the gene matches. The CDR3 spans 12 residues.

The chain joins TRBV6-1 to TRBJ1-5; D is undetermined. V lost 6 bases and J lost 3, with 6 bases in between. The CDR3 loop spans 12 amino acids. Germline V CDR1 and CDR2: MNHNS, SASEGT. As DNA, the CDR3 is TGTGCCAGCAGAGACACCAATCAGCCCCAGCATTTT. Protein: CASRDTNQPQHF.

This clonotype occurred many times. This chain joins TRBV12-3 or TRBV12-4 and TRBJ2-7; 9 positions agree with TRBD1. V lost 6 bases and J lost 5; bases outside the gene matches: 11. The CDR3 is 15 amino acids. As DNA, the CDR3 is TGTGCCAGCAGCTCCGGGACAGGGCGCTTCCACGAGCAGTACTTC. This sequence encodes CASSSGTGRFHEQYF.

This clonotype was observed a handful of times. The chain employs TRBV5-6 and TRBJ1-2, with no clear D. Trimming pared 1 base from V and 3 bases from J, leaving 13 bases between. The CDR3 has 15 residues. Germline-derived CDR1 and CDR2 are SGHDT and YYEEEE. The DNA of the CDR3 is TGTGCCAGCAGCTTGACGGCAGGAGATCACTATGGCTACACCTTC. Residues: CASSLTAGDHYGYTF.

This clonotype was detected ten times or more. The V gene is TRBV18, the J gene TRBJ1-1; D gene unclear. Germline V CDR1 and CDR2: KGHSH, LQKENI. The CDR3 loop spans 14 amino acids. Trimming shortened V by 0 bases and J by 4 bases, and 9 bases separated the two germline ends. CDR3 in DNA: TGTGCCAGCTCACCACCAGTAGGTGGCACTGAAGCTTTCTTT. Translation: CASSPPVGGTEAFF. Full variable domain (remainder filled in from reference TRBV18 and TRBJ1-1): NAGVMQNPRHLVRRRGQEARLRCSPMKGHSHVYWYRQLPEEGLKFMVYLQKENIIDESGMPKERFSAEFPKEGPSILRIQQVVRGDSAAYFCASSPPVGGTEAFFGQGTRLTVV.

This clonotype has at least ten counts. The chain carries TRBV7-2 and TRBJ2-4; D tentatively fits TRBD1 or TRBD2 (6 bases each). Germline V gives CDR1 SGHTA, CDR2 FQGNSA. This CDR3 has 14 amino acids. V was pared by 5 bases and J by 14 bases, with 22 bases between. The DNA of the CDR3 is TGTGCCAGCAGCGGTCCCGGGCTTGGGGGGCGAGAGTACTTC. Translated, it gives CASSGPGLGGREYF.

This clonotype was detected many times. This chain links TRBV3-1 with TRBJ2-5; D is unclear. CDR3 size: 14 residues. V gave up 1 base and J gave up 4 bases, with 10 bases separating them. Looked up from germline, CDR1 is LGHDT and CDR2 is YNNKEL (reference sequence). CDR3 amino acids: CASSQGGYLETQYF. CDR3 sequence (DNA): TGTGCCAGCAGCCAAGGGGGTTACTTAGAGACCCAGTACTTC.

In its sample, this clonotype was seen a few times. This may be a read error, as it is one base from a much larger clone. The gene calls are TRBV20-1 and TRBJ2-1, with 8 bases matching TRBD2. The CDR3 runs 17 residues. Per germline, CDR1 DFQATT and CDR2 SNEGSKA (reference sequence). As DNA, the CDR3 is TGCTGTGCCGTGGGACTAGAGGGCCACCTGGTAGGCGATGAGCAGTTCTTC. It codes for CCAVGLEGHLVGDEQFF.

This clonotype was recorded a few times. This chain links TRBV5-6 with TRBJ1-1, with 7 bases lining up with TRBD1. The germline CDR1 and CDR2 sequences are SGHDT and YYEEEE. The CDR3 is 17 residues long. J lost 6 bases, V lost 4 bases, and 18 bases had no gene match. This CDR3 is CASSPGGLPTSSPEAFF. The CDR3 DNA sequence: TGTGCCAGCAGCCCAGGGGGACTCCCAACCTCTAGTCCTGAAGCTTTCTTT.

This clonotype was seen more than once but under ten times. V gene TRBV7-2 combines with J gene TRBJ2-7; D ambiguous. This CDR3 has 14 residues. Per the germline V gene, CDR1 is SGHTA and CDR2 is FQGNSA. Trimming removed 1 base at V and 3 bases at J, with 10 bases between. CDR3 coding DNA: TGTGCCAGCAGCTTAGGTATTGAAGGCTACGAGCAGTACTTC. It translates to CASSLGIEGYEQYF.

This clonotype was counted many times. This chain joins TRBV5-1 and TRBJ2-1; 13 bases map to TRBD2. The CDR3 consists of 16 residues. With 4 bases clipped from V and 2 bases from J, the junction kept 3 bases outside the gene matches. Germline CDR1 SGHRS, CDR2 YFSETQ. CDR3 in amino acids: CASSPTSGGAYNEQFF. The CDR3 DNA sequence: TGCGCCAGCAGCCCTACTAGCGGGGGGGCCTACAATGAGCAGTTCTTC.

This clonotype has ten or more counts. The V call is TRBV5-1, the J call TRBJ2-3; 7 bases fit TRBD1. V was clipped by 4 bases and J by 5 bases; unmatched bases: 7. CDR1 and CDR2 (germline): SGHRS, YFSETQ. CDR3 size: 14 residues. The CDR3 nucleotides are TGCGCCAGCAGCCGGGACAGTCGCGGAGATACGCAGTATTTT. It translates to CASSRDSRGDTQYF.

Ten or more counts support this clonotype. The J gene is TRBJ1-1, the V gene TRBV3-1, with D possibly TRBD1 on 5 matching bases. The CDR3 totals 15 residues. The germline CDR1 and CDR2 sequences are LGHDT and YNNKEL (reference sequence). Trimming took 1 base from V and 1 from J, leaving 10 bases between them. Here the CDR3 DNA reads TGTGCCAGCAGCCAAGCGGCCAGGGCGAACACTGAAGCTTTCTTT. It specifies CASSQAARANTEAFF.

This clonotype appeared many times. The V gene is TRBV29-1, the J gene TRBJ1-3; D is ambiguous. The CDR3 sequence is 13 residues long. Germline CDR1 is SQVTM and CDR2 is ANQGSEA. The V end was cut by 6 bases, the J end by 5 bases, with 14 bases between. The CDR3 reads CSVQRTERNTIYF. In DNA form, the CDR3 reads TGCAGCGTCCAACGGACGGAAAGAAACACCATATATTTT.

This clonotype was recorded many times. The chain is built from TRBV7-8 and TRBJ2-7; 9 bases map to TRBD2. Looked up from germline, CDR1 is SGHVS and CDR2 is FQNEAQ. CDR3 length equals 15 residues. Trimming at V came to 6 bases and at J to 4 bases, leaving 10 bases not matched to a gene. CDR3 nucleotide sequence: TGTGCCAGCAGTTGGGCGGGGGGGGCACTTTACGAGCAGTACTTC. It codes for CASSWAGGALYEQYF.

This clonotype was seen at least ten times. This sequence joins TRBV7-8 and TRBJ1-2, with D unresolved. Deletions cut 3 bases from V and 6 bases from J, with 8 bases between. The CDR3 spans 12 residues. CDR1 is SGHVS and CDR2 is FQNEAQ in the germline V gene. The CDR3 spells CASSFLQDGYTF. CDR3 nucleotide sequence: TGTGCCAGCAGCTTTCTCCAGGATGGCTACACCTTC.

This clonotype has a count of ten or more. This chain joins TRBV6-2 or TRBV6-3 and TRBJ2-7, with TRBD1 matching 8 bases. This CDR3 is 16 amino acids long. After removal of 2 bases from V and 5 bases from J, the junction contained 11 bases not matched to a gene. CDR1 and CDR2 from the germline V gene are MNHEY and SVGEGT. In DNA, the CDR3 is TGTGCCAGCAGTTACAGCGGACAGGGAAGTTTCGACGAGCAGTACTTC. It is translated as CASSYSGQGSFDEQYF.

This clonotype occurred many times. The gene calls are TRBV5-1 and TRBJ2-1, with D uncertain. Germline CDR1 and CDR2: SGHRS and YFSETQ. The CDR3 extends over 14 amino acids. Trimming took 4 bases from V and 6 from J, leaving 14 bases between them. In nucleotides, the CDR3 is TGCGCCAGCAGCAGGGCCAGTCCCATCAATGAGCAGTTCTTC. Protein: CASSRASPINEQFF.

There are many counts of this clonotype. The chain combines TRBV9 with TRBJ1-4, with 8 positions matching TRBD1. CDR1 and CDR2 (germline): SGDLS, YYNGEE. There are 15 residues in the CDR3. V lost 4 bases and J lost 2; bases outside the gene matches: 4. CDR3 loop: CASSSRTGTNEKLFF. The CDR3 DNA is TGTGCCAGCAGCTCCCGGACAGGGACTAATGAAAAACTGTTTTTT.

The table lists this clonotype with many counts. The CDR3 protein is CASSRGVDSPLHF. The DNA for the CDR3 is TGTGCCAGCAGCCGGGGCGTTGATTCACCCCTCCACTTT. The V gene is TRBV6-6, the J gene TRBJ1-6, with D perhaps TRBD1 (5 bases). The CDR3 consists of 13 residues. The V gene's germline CDR1 is MNHNY and CDR2 SVGAGI (reference sequence). Trimming stripped 6 bases from V and 8 bases from J, with 11 bases between.

The sample holds many counts of this clonotype. The chain carries TRBV27 and TRBJ1-2; unclear D gene. The CDR3 runs to 13 residues. The germline V gene encodes CDR1 MNHEY and CDR2 SMNVEV (reference sequence). Trimming removed 8 bases at V and 4 bases at J, with 14 bases between. CDR3 nucleotides: TGTGCCAGCTCTGTTACGAGCAGCTATGGCTACACCTTC. Protein: CASSVTSSYGYTF.

This clonotype was observed many times. The chain is built from TRBV20-1 and TRBJ1-1, with no clear D. The V end was cut by 5 bases, the J end by 1 base, with 17 bases between. Germline CDR1 DFQATT, CDR2 SNEGSKA (reference sequence). The CDR3 length is 15 residues. The CDR3 sequence: CSAYKGSGKNTEAFF. The CDR3 nucleotides are TGCAGTGCTTACAAGGGATCGGGAAAGAACACTGAAGCTTTCTTT.

This clonotype was counted at least ten times. The chain's CDR3 is CSARDQKGDSYGYTF. CDR3 nucleotide sequence: TGCAGTGCTAGAGACCAAAAGGGGGACAGCTATGGCTACACCTTC. The V gene is TRBV20-1, the J gene TRBJ1-2; 7 nucleotides line up with TRBD1. CDR1 is DFQATT and CDR2 is SNEGSKA in the germline V gene (reference sequence). The CDR3 loop spans 15 amino acids. V was clipped by 0 bases and J by 4 bases; unmatched bases: 8.